This paragraph covers one T cell receptor (beta chain) sequence. This sample stems from a study of T cell changes during pregnancy in multiple sclerosis. CDR1 MNHEY and CDR2 SMNVEV come from the germline V gene (reference sequence). V lost 5 bases, J lost 11 bases, and 19 bases stayed unmatched. The CDR3 length is 16 residues. Data came from immunoSEQ multiplex PCR; TCRdb stores just in-frame clones and leaves some out. The repertoire holds tens of thousands of clones, around 90% seen once, with 2% to 2.5% in the top ten. The sequence was collected from a female donor in good health, enrolled as a control in a pregnancy study. Here the sequenced sample was peripheral blood, taken in the second trimester of pregnancy. The J gene is TRBJ1-1, the V gene TRBV27; 8 positions match TRBD1. The CDR3 sequence is CASSRAGPNRGKEAFF. The CDR3 DNA is TGTGCCAGCAGTCGCGCGGGACCCAACAGGGGGAAAGAGGCTTTCTTT.